The table lists the clone carrying this TCR beta chain with many counts. From the 5' RACE reads, TCRdb called clonotypes with MiXCR, one entry per CDR3 protein. The repertoire holds some 25,000 distinct CDR3 sequences, 4.5% to 6% seen once, with about 0.85% in the top ten. The source of the sample is a study of early T cells in non-severe SARS-CoV-2 infection. CDR1 is SGHVS and CDR2 is FNYEAQ in the germline V gene. The CDR3 is made up of 15 amino acids. Trimming left V 3 bases short and J 1 base short, with 12 bases between. Sample: whole blood. The gene calls are TRBV7-6 and TRBJ1-1; D is uncertain. This clonotype was sampled from an adult who was a healthcare worker with PCR-confirmed SARS-CoV-2 infection or an uninfected control (not recorded which). The CDR3 nucleotides read TGTGCCAGCAGCTTGAAACTCGTAGGGAACACTGAAGCTTTCTTT. As protein: CASSLKLVGNTEAFF.